The rows below give T cell receptor beta chains drawn from one sample of a study of blood T cell repertoires in COVID-19. Here immunoSEQ multiplex PCR was the method, and the copy in TCRdb shows in-frame clones only, minus some. Of 300,000 or so clones listed, nearly 90% are singletons. Material: PBMCs or T cells enriched from blood (not recorded which). Every receptor here comes from a woman aged 25-40 years who had recovered from COVID-19. Each CDR3 is given with its conserved first and last residue. Each record gives: clone size, J gene, D gene, V gene, CDR3 DNA, CDR3 protein. A D gene is named only where the DNA matches it firmly. The size entry is marked missing in some rows and otherwise reads once, few, many or a size class.

abundance: .; j_gene: TRBJ1-6; d_gene: .; v_gene: TRBV18; CDR3nt: TGTGCCAGCTCACCCATACAGGGAAGTAATTCACCCCTCCACTTT; CDR3aa: CASSPIQGSNSPLHF
abundance: .; j_gene: TRBJ1-4; d_gene: TRBD1; v_gene: TRBV9; CDR3nt: TGTGCCAGCAGCCGGGGGGGAGTCTCGACAGGGCTTGGGGAAAAACTGTTTTTT; CDR3aa: CASSRGGVSTGLGEKLFF
abundance: .; j_gene: TRBJ1-1; d_gene: TRBD1; v_gene: TRBV5-1; CDR3nt: TGCGCCAGCAGCTTGGTACAGGGGTGGACTGAAGCTTTCTTT; CDR3aa: CASSLVQGWTEAFF
abundance: .; j_gene: TRBJ2-1; d_gene: TRBD1; v_gene: TRBV19; CDR3nt: TGTGCCAGCCGGGCGACAGGGGTGAATGAGCAGTTCTTC; CDR3aa: CASRATGVNEQFF
abundance: .; j_gene: TRBJ1-1; d_gene: .; v_gene: TRBV30; CDR3nt: TGTGCCTGGACCCCCACGACCGGGTTCCAAGAAGCTTTCTTT; CDR3aa: CAWTPTTGFQEAFF
abundance: .; j_gene: TRBJ1-3; d_gene: .; v_gene: TRBV21-1; CDR3nt: TGTGCCAGCAGCATCCAGGGTACTGGAAACACCATATATTTT; CDR3aa: CASSIQGTGNTIYF
abundance: once; j_gene: TRBJ1-4; d_gene: TRBD1; v_gene: TRBV27; CDR3nt: TGTGCCAGCAGCAGGCGACAGGGGAGTGAAAAACTGTTTTTT; CDR3aa: CASSRRQGSEKLFF
abundance: .; j_gene: TRBJ1-1; d_gene: .; v_gene: TRBV11-3; CDR3nt: TGTGCCAGCAGCTTACGTATGAACACTGAAGCTTTCTTT; CDR3aa: CASSLRMNTEAFF
abundance: .; j_gene: TRBJ2-7; d_gene: .; v_gene: TRBV7-3; CDR3nt: TGTGCCAGCAGCTTAGGACTGGGGTACGAGCAGTACTTC; CDR3aa: CASSLGLGYEQYF
abundance: .; j_gene: TRBJ1-5; d_gene: .; v_gene: TRBV7-8; CDR3nt: TGTGCCAGCAGCTTGGAGAGTGGAAGCAATCAGCCCCAGCATTTT; CDR3aa: CASSLESGSNQPQHF
abundance: .; j_gene: TRBJ1-5; d_gene: .; v_gene: TRBV28; CDR3nt: TGTGCCAGCAGTTTTTCCCAGGGCTTAGGCAATCAGCCCCAGCATTTT; CDR3aa: CASSFSQGLGNQPQHF
abundance: .; j_gene: TRBJ1-2; d_gene: .; v_gene: TRBV9; CDR3nt: TGTGCCAGCAGCGTAAGTTTTCAGGGTATGGATGGCTACACCTTC; CDR3aa: CASSVSFQGMDGYTF
abundance: .; j_gene: TRBJ1-4; d_gene: .; v_gene: TRBV9; CDR3nt: TGTGCCAGCAGCCCCCCCGCACAGGGATCTAATGAAAAACTGTTTTTT; CDR3aa: CASSPPAQGSNEKLFF
abundance: .; j_gene: TRBJ1-6; d_gene: .; v_gene: TRBV3-1/TRBV3-2; CDR3nt: TGTGCCAGCAGCCAAGGGAGGGGCTGGAATTCACCCCTCCACTTT; CDR3aa: CASSQGRGWNSPLHF
abundance: .; j_gene: TRBJ2-3; d_gene: TRBD2; v_gene: TRBV5-1; CDR3nt: TGCGCCAGCAGCTTGGCGGGACGGGCTAGCGGGGGGGCGTACACAGATACGCAGTATTTT; CDR3aa: CASSLAGRASGGAYTDTQYF
abundance: .; j_gene: TRBJ1-2; d_gene: TRBD1; v_gene: TRBV19; CDR3nt: TGTGCCAGTAGTCCAGGGGGCGTGGATGGCTACACCTTC; CDR3aa: CASSPGGVDGYTF
abundance: .; j_gene: TRBJ2-1; d_gene: TRBD1; v_gene: TRBV14; CDR3nt: TGTGCCAGCAGCCGGCCGGGACAGGCTTACAATGAGCAGTTCTTC; CDR3aa: CASSRPGQAYNEQFF
abundance: .; j_gene: TRBJ2-7; d_gene: .; v_gene: TRBV30; CDR3nt: TGTGCCTGGGCAGAACAGTTCTACGAGCAGTACTTC; CDR3aa: CAWAEQFYEQYF
abundance: .; j_gene: TRBJ2-3; d_gene: .; v_gene: TRBV18; CDR3nt: TGTGCCAGCTCACAGTCGTGGGGGGAGGCAGATACGCAGTATTTT; CDR3aa: CASSQSWGEADTQYF
abundance: .; j_gene: TRBJ1-5; d_gene: .; v_gene: TRBV7-8; CDR3nt: TGTGCCAGCAGCGGGCGGGGGAGTGTAAATAGCAATCAGCCCCAGCATTTT; CDR3aa: CASSGRGSVNSNQPQHF
abundance: once; j_gene: TRBJ1-1; d_gene: .; v_gene: TRBV12-3/TRBV12-4; CDR3nt: TGTGCCAGCAGTTTTGGGGCCCCCGAAGCTTTCTTT; CDR3aa: CASSFGAPEAFF
abundance: once; j_gene: TRBJ1-5; d_gene: TRBD1; v_gene: TRBV5-1; CDR3nt: TGCGCCAGCAGCTTGGAGGGACAGGGTAATCAGCCCCAGCATTTT; CDR3aa: CASSLEGQGNQPQHF
abundance: .; j_gene: TRBJ1-2; d_gene: TRBD1; v_gene: TRBV25-1; CDR3nt: TGTGCCAGCCAGGGACAGGGGGCAGATGATGGCTACACCTTC; CDR3aa: CASQGQGADDGYTF
abundance: .; j_gene: TRBJ1-5; d_gene: .; v_gene: TRBV19; CDR3nt: TGTGCCAGTAGTATAATGGAGTATAGCAATCAGCCCCAGCATTTT; CDR3aa: CASSIMEYSNQPQHF
abundance: .; j_gene: TRBJ1-5; d_gene: .; v_gene: TRBV19; CDR3nt: TGTGCCAGTAGTAAAGGCACGGTAGGAGGGTTAGGTCAGCCCCAGCATTTT; CDR3aa: CASSKGTVGGLGQPQHF
abundance: .; j_gene: TRBJ2-1; d_gene: .; v_gene: TRBV30; CDR3nt: TGTGCCTGCCAGGTTGGAATACAAAGCTCCTACAATGAGCAGTTCTTC; CDR3aa: CACQVGIQSSYNEQFF
abundance: .; j_gene: TRBJ1-1; d_gene: .; v_gene: TRBV18; CDR3nt: TGTGCCAGCTCACTAAATCCAGGGTCGGCGACTGAAGCTTTCTTT; CDR3aa: CASSLNPGSATEAFF
abundance: .; j_gene: TRBJ2-7; d_gene: TRBD1; v_gene: TRBV27; CDR3nt: TGTGCCAGCAGTCCCTACAGGGGCTCCTACGAGCAGTACTTC; CDR3aa: CASSPYRGSYEQYF
abundance: .; j_gene: TRBJ1-1; d_gene: .; v_gene: TRBV19; CDR3nt: TGTGCCAGTAGTATATCCCCGGGGGGGGCGAACACTGAAGCTTTCTTT; CDR3aa: CASSISPGGANTEAFF
abundance: .; j_gene: TRBJ1-1; d_gene: TRBD1; v_gene: TRBV12-3/TRBV12-4; CDR3nt: TGTGCCAGCAGTTCCACAGGGGTCACTGAAGCTTTCTTT; CDR3aa: CASSSTGVTEAFF
abundance: .; j_gene: TRBJ2-1; d_gene: .; v_gene: TRBV11-1; CDR3nt: TGTGCCAGCAGCCTCCAGGGGGGCTACTCCAATGAGCAGTTCTTC; CDR3aa: CASSLQGGYSNEQFF
abundance: .; j_gene: TRBJ1-4; d_gene: TRBD1; v_gene: TRBV11-1; CDR3nt: TGTGCCAGCAGCCGCGGGACAGGTTTGTCCTACGAAAAACTGTTTTTT; CDR3aa: CASSRGTGLSYEKLFF
abundance: .; j_gene: TRBJ1-4; d_gene: .; v_gene: TRBV7-9; CDR3nt: TGTGCCAGCAGCTTAATACAGAATGAAAAACTGTTTTTT; CDR3aa: CASSLIQNEKLFF
abundance: .; j_gene: TRBJ1-3; d_gene: TRBD1; v_gene: TRBV6-5; CDR3nt: TGTGCCAGCAGTTCGTTCGAGGGGGCAGGCGGAAACACCATATATTTT; CDR3aa: CASSSFEGAGGNTIYF
abundance: .; j_gene: TRBJ1-3; d_gene: TRBD1; v_gene: TRBV30; CDR3nt: TGTGCCTGGAGCATACAGGGGGGAAACACCATATATTTT; CDR3aa: CAWSIQGGNTIYF
abundance: .; j_gene: TRBJ1-6; d_gene: .; v_gene: TRBV3-1/TRBV3-2; CDR3nt: TGTGCCAGCAGCCAAGTAACTCCTTATAATTCACCCCTCCACTTT; CDR3aa: CASSQVTPYNSPLHF
abundance: .; j_gene: TRBJ1-1; d_gene: TRBD1; v_gene: TRBV12-3/TRBV12-4; CDR3nt: TGTGCCAGCAGTTTAGGTTGGACAGGCGACGCTTTCTTT; CDR3aa: CASSLGWTGDAFF
abundance: .; j_gene: TRBJ1-1; d_gene: TRBD1; v_gene: TRBV18; CDR3nt: TGTGCCAGCTCAACTCGACAGGGGCAGAACACTGAAGCTTTCTTT; CDR3aa: CASSTRQGQNTEAFF
abundance: .; j_gene: TRBJ2-3; d_gene: TRBD2; v_gene: TRBV6-2/TRBV6-3; CDR3nt: TGTGCCAGCAGTACTGGACTAGCGGGGAACACAGATACGCAGTATTTT; CDR3aa: CASSTGLAGNTDTQYF
abundance: .; j_gene: TRBJ2-1; d_gene: TRBD2; v_gene: TRBV7-9; CDR3nt: TGTGCCAGCAGCTACCCGACTAGCGGGTCCTACAATGAGCAGTTCTTC; CDR3aa: CASSYPTSGSYNEQFF
abundance: .; j_gene: TRBJ1-1; d_gene: .; v_gene: TRBV7-9; CDR3nt: TGTGCCAGCAGCCCCGGAGGGGGGGGAGACACTGAAGCTTTCTTT; CDR3aa: CASSPGGGGDTEAFF
abundance: .; j_gene: TRBJ1-3; d_gene: .; v_gene: TRBV27; CDR3nt: TGTGCCAGCAGTCCTACCCATGTTCTTGGAAACACCATATATTTT; CDR3aa: CASSPTHVLGNTIYF
abundance: .; j_gene: TRBJ2-7; d_gene: TRBD1; v_gene: TRBV5-4; CDR3nt: TGTGCCAGCAGCTTTCAGGGGGCCGACGAGCAGTACTTC; CDR3aa: CASSFQGADEQYF
abundance: .; j_gene: TRBJ2-5; d_gene: TRBD1; v_gene: TRBV7-9; CDR3nt: TGTGCCAGCAGCCCGGAGGGGGACAGGGCCCAAGAGACCCAGTACTTC; CDR3aa: CASSPEGDRAQETQYF
abundance: .; j_gene: TRBJ1-5; d_gene: .; v_gene: TRBV9; CDR3nt: TGTGCCAGCAGTTCATCAAATAGCAATCAGCCCCAGCATTTT; CDR3aa: CASSSSNSNQPQHF
abundance: .; j_gene: TRBJ1-3; d_gene: TRBD1; v_gene: TRBV7-7; CDR3nt: TGTGCTAGCAGCTTGGGACAGGGAAATGGAAACACCATATATTTT; CDR3aa: CASSLGQGNGNTIYF
abundance: once; j_gene: TRBJ2-1; d_gene: TRBD1; v_gene: TRBV28; CDR3nt: TGTGCCAGCAGTTTGGGGGACAGAGGCTACAATGAGCAGTTCTTC; CDR3aa: CASSLGDRGYNEQFF
abundance: .; j_gene: TRBJ1-1; d_gene: .; v_gene: TRBV5-5; CDR3nt: TGTGCCAGCAGCTTGATTGGACAGACTGAAGCTTTCTTT; CDR3aa: CASSLIGQTEAFF
abundance: .; j_gene: TRBJ2-1; d_gene: .; v_gene: TRBV4-2; CDR3nt: TGTGCCAGCAGCCAAGAACTTATAAACAATGAGCAGTTCTTC; CDR3aa: CASSQELINNEQFF